A selection of T cell receptor beta chains follows, all from one sample in a study of blood T cell repertoires in COVID-19. The method was immunoSEQ multiplex PCR; TCRdb's version includes in-frame clones alone and lacks a portion of them. The sample has approximately 170,000 clones, around 85% seen once. Sequenced: peripheral blood. The receptors here all came from a man aged 60 to 75 who had recovered from COVID-19. The CDR3 runs from the conserved cysteine through the conserved F or W. The D gene is left open where the match is weak. Expanded clones are given a class, and other clones once, few, many or no size at all.

V gene,D gene,clone size,J gene,CDR3 protein,CDR3 DNA
TRBV7-6,TRBD1,.,TRBJ1-3,CASSLRAGGSMLGRGGNTIYF,TGTGCCAGCAGCTTACGCGCAGGGGGATCTATGCTTGGCAGGGGTGGAAACACCATATATTTT
TRBV7-2,TRBD1,.,TRBJ2-7,CASSATGGRYEQYF,TGTGCCAGCAGCGCCACAGGGGGCAGGTACGAGCAGTACTTC
TRBV11-2,.,once,TRBJ2-7,CASSLNPDRTSYEQYF,TGTGCCAGCAGCTTGAATCCTGACAGAACCTCCTACGAGCAGTACTTC
TRBV7-9,.,once,TRBJ2-1,CASSGGTVQVEQFF,TGTGCCAGCAGCGGGGGGACAGTTCAAGTTGAGCAGTTCTTC
TRBV9,.,.,TRBJ2-5,CASSVGRQETQYF,TGTGCCAGCAGCGTAGGCAGACAAGAGACCCAGTACTTC
TRBV6-6,.,.,TRBJ1-5,CASDPGDPPSQPQHF,TGTGCCAGCGACCCAGGGGACCCACCGAGCCAGCCCCAGCATTTT
TRBV19,TRBD1,.,TRBJ2-7,CASRDSGSYEQYF,TGTGCCAGCCGGGACAGCGGCTCCTACGAGCAGTACTTC
TRBV7-2,.,.,TRBJ1-1,CASSRPRGEAFF,TGTGCCAGCAGCCGACCCAGGGGTGAAGCTTTCTTT
TRBV7-6,TRBD2,.,TRBJ2-1,CASSILAGVGNEQFF,TGTGCCAGCAGCATCCTAGCGGGGGTGGGCAATGAGCAGTTCTTC
TRBV5-1,.,.,TRBJ2-2,CASSLAGGGSTGELFF,TGCGCCAGCAGCTTGGCAGGGGGCGGGAGCACCGGGGAGCTGTTTTTT
TRBV5-5,TRBD2,few,TRBJ2-2,CASSLAGRGADRELFF,TGTGCCAGCAGCTTGGCCGGGAGGGGGGCGGACCGGGAGCTGTTTTTT
TRBV9,.,.,TRBJ2-3,CASSVESADTQYF,TGTGCCAGCAGCGTAGAGAGTGCAGATACGCAGTATTTT
TRBV27,.,.,TRBJ2-7,CASRYAGAGQGSEQYF,TGTGCCAGCAGATACGCGGGGGCCGGTCAAGGTAGCGAGCAGTACTTC
TRBV7-3,TRBD2,.,TRBJ2-3,CASSFGGTITDTQYF,TGTGCCAGCAGCTTTGGAGGGACTATCACAGATACGCAGTATTTT
TRBV9,.,.,TRBJ1-3,CASSVGRQTLGNTIYF,TGTGCCAGCAGCGTAGGAAGACAGACCCTTGGAAACACCATATATTTT
TRBV27,.,.,TRBJ1-1,CASSFRGNTEAFF,TGTGCCAGCAGTTTCAGGGGGAACACTGAAGCTTTCTTT
TRBV18,.,.,TRBJ1-3,CASSPSGARNTIYF,TGTGCCAGCTCACCATCTGGGGCTCGAAACACCATATATTTT
TRBV30,TRBD1,.,TRBJ1-5,CAWSPGQGTNQPQHF,TGTGCCTGGAGTCCGGGACAGGGGACTAATCAGCCCCAGCATTTT
TRBV5-1,.,.,TRBJ1-4,CASSLGAATNEKLFF,TGCGCCAGCAGCTTGGGGGCCGCAACTAATGAAAAACTGTTTTTT
TRBV7-2,TRBD2,.,TRBJ2-7,CASSISGNEQYF,TGTGCCAGCAGCATCAGCGGGAACGAGCAGTACTTC
TRBV15,TRBD1,.,TRBJ1-3,CATSRERTGWNTIYF,TGTGCCACCAGCAGAGAGAGGACAGGGTGGAACACCATATATTTT
TRBV7-9,.,.,TRBJ2-1,CASSLGQGNEQFF,TGTGCCAGCAGCTTAGGTCAGGGCAATGAGCAGTTCTTC